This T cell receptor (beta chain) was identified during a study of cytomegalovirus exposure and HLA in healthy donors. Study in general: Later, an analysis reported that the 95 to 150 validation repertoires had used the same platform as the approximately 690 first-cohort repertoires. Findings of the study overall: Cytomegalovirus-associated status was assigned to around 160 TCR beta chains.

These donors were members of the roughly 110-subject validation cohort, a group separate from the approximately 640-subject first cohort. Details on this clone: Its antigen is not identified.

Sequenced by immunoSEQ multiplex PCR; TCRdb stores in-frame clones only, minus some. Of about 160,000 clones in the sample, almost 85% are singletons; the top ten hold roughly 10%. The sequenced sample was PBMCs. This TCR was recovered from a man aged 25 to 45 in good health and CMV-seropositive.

CDR3 residues: CASSKGTGGSRGYTF. In DNA, the CDR3 is TGTGCCAGTAGTAAAGGGACAGGGGGCTCTCGTGGCTACACCTTC. J is TRBJ1-2 and V is TRBV19; 12 positions match TRBD1. Germline CDR1 reads LNHDA; CDR2 reads SQIVND (reference sequence). The CDR3 consists of 15 residues. Trimming cost V 4 bases and J 7 bases; bases outside gene matches: 7. The variable domain in full, completed from reference TRBV19 and TRBJ1-2, reads DGGITQSPKYLFRKEGQNVTLSCEQNLNHDAMYWYRQDPGQGLRLIYYSQIVNDFQKGDIAEGYSVSREKKESFPLTVTSAQKNPTAFYLCASSKGTGGSRGYTFGSGTRLTVV.